Listed here is a single T cell receptor beta chain. Trimming at V came to 4 bases and at J to 4 bases, leaving 3 bases not matched to a gene. This CDR3 spans 15 amino acids. Germline-derived CDR1 and CDR2 are SGHVT and SQSDAQ. These data are taken from a study of cytomegalovirus exposure and HLA in healthy donors. Only in-frame clones appear in the TCRdb table, and some are missing; sequencing was by immunoSEQ multiplex PCR. The table has 200,000 to 250,000 clones, around nine tenths seen once. This receptor was identified in a young woman in good health and CMV-seropositive. Sample: PBMCs. The chain has TRBV7-4 and TRBJ2-1, with 11 bases matching TRBD2. The CDR3 sequence: CASSSGTSGYNEQFF. In DNA form, the CDR3 reads TGTGCCAGCAGCTCCGGGACTAGCGGATACAATGAGCAGTTCTTC.